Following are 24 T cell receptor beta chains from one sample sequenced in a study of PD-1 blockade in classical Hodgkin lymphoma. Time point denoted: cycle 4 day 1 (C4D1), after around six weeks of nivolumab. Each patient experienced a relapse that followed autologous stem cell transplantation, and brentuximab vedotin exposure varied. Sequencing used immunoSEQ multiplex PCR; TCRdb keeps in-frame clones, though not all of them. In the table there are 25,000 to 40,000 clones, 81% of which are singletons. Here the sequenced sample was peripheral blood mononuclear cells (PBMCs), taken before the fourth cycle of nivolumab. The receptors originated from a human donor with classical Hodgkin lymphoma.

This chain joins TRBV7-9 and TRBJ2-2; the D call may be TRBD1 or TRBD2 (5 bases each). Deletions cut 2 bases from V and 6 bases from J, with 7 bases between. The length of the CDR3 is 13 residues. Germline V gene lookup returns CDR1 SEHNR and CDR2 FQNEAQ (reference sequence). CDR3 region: CASSLMGAGELFF. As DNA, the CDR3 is TGTGCCAGCAGCTTAATGGGGGCCGGGGAGCTGTTTTTT.

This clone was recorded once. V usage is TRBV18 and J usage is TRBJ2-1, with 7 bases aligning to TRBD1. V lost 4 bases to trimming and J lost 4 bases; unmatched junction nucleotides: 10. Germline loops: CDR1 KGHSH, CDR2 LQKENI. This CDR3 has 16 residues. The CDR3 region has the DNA TGTGCCAGCTCACTAGCGCCAGGGACAGTATACAATGAGCAGTTCTTC. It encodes CASSLAPGTVYNEQFF.

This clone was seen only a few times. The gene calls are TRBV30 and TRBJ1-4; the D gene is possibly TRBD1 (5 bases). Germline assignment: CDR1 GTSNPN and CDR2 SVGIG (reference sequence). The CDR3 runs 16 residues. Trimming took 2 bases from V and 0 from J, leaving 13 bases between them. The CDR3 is CAWSKGFGATNEKLFF. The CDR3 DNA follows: TGTGCCTGGAGTAAGGGGTTTGGTGCAACTAATGAAAAACTGTTTTTT. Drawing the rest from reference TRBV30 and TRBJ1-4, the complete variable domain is SQTIHQWPATLVQPVGSPLSLECTVEGTSNPNLYWYRQAAGRGLQLLFYSVGIGQISSEVPQNLSASRPQDRQFILSSKKLLLSDSGFYLCAWSKGFGATNEKLFFGSGTQLSVL.

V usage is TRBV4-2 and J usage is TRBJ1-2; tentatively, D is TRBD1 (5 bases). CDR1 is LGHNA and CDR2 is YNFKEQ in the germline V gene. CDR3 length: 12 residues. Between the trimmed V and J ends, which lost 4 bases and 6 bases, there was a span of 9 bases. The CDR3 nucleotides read TGTGCCAGCAGCCGCAGGGATGATGGCTACACCTTC. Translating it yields CASSRRDDGYTF.

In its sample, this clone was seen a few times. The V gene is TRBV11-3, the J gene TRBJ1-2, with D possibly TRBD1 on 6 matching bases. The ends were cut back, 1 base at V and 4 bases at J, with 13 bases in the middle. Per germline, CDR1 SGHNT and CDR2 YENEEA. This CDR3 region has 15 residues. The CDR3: CASSLVSGGPYGYTF. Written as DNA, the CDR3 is TGTGCCAGCAGCTTAGTATCCGGGGGGCCCTATGGCTACACCTTC.

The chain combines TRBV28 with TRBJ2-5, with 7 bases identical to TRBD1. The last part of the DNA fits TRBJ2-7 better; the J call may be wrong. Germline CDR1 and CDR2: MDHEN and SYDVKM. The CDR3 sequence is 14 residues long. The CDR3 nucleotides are TGTGCCAGCAGTGGACAGGCTACTACCTACGAGCAGTACTTC. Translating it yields CASSGQATTYEQYF.

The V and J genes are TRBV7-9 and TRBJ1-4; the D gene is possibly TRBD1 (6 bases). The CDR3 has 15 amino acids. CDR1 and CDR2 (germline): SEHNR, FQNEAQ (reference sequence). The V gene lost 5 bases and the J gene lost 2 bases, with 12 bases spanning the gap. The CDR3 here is CASSRDMNTNEKLFF. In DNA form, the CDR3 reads TGTGCCAGCAGCCGGGACATGAATACTAATGAAAAACTGTTTTTT.

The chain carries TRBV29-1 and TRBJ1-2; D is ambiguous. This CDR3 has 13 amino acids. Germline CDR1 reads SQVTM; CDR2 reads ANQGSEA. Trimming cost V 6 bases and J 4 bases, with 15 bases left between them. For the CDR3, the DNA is TGCAGCGTCCTCTCTGGCCAGACCTATGGCTACACCTTC. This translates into CSVLSGQTYGYTF.

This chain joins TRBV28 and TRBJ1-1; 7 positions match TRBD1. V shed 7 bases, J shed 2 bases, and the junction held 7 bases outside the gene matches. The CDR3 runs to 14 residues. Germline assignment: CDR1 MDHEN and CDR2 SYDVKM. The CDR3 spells CASTLGDRNTEAFF. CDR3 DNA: TGTGCCAGCACCCTTGGGGACAGAAACACTGAAGCTTTCTTT.

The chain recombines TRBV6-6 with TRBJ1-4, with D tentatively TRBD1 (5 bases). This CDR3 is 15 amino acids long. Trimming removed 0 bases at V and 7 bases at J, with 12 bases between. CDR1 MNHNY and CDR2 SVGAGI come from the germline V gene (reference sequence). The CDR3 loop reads CASSYSTGRSEKLFF. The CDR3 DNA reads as TGTGCCAGCAGTTACTCGACGGGACGGAGTGAAAAACTGTTTTTT.

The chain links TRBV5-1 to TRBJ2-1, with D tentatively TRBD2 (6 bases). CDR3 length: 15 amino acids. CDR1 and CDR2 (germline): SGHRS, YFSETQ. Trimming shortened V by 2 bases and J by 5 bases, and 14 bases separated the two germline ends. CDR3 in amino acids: CASSFVPGDHNEQFF. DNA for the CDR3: TGCGCCAGCAGCTTTGTTCCGGGAGATCACAATGAGCAGTTCTTC.

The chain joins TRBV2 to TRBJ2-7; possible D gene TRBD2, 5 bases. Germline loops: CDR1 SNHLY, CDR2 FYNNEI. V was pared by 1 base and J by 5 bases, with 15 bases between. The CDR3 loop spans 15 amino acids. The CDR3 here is CASSEVATEFNEQYF. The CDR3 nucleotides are TGTGCCAGCAGTGAAGTAGCGACTGAGTTCAACGAGCAGTACTTC.

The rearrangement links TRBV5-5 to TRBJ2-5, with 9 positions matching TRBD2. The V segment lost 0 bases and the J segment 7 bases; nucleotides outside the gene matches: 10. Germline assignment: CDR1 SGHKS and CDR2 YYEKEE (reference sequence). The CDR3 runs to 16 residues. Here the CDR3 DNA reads TGTGCCAGCAGCTTGGCCCCAGCGGGGGGAGTTGGGACCCAGTACTTC. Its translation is CASSLAPAGGVGTQYF. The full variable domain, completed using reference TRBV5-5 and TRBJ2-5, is DAGVTQSPTHLIKTRGQQVTLRCSPISGHKSVSWYQQVLGQGPQFIFQYYEKEERGRGNFPDRFSARQFPNYSSELNVNALLLGDSALYLCASSLAPAGGVGTQYFGPGTRLLVL.

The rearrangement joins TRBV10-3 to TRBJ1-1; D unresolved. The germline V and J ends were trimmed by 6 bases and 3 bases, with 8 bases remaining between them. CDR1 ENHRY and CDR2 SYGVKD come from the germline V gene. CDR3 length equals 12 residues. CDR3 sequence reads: CAIRHSDTEAFF. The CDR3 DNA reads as TGTGCCATCAGACACTCGGACACTGAAGCTTTCTTT.

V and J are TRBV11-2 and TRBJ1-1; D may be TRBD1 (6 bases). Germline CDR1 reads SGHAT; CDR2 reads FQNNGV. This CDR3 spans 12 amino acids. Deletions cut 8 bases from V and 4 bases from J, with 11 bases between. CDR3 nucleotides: TGTGCCAGCTCCGAAGGGGGCACTGAAGCTTTCTTT. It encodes CASSEGGTEAFF. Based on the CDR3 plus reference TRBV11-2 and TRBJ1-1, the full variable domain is EAGVAQSPRYKIIEKRQSVAFWCNPISGHATLYWYQQILGQGPKLLIQFQNNGVVDDSQLPKDRFSAERLKGVDSTLKIQPAKLEDSAVYLCASSEGGTEAFFGQGTRLTVV.

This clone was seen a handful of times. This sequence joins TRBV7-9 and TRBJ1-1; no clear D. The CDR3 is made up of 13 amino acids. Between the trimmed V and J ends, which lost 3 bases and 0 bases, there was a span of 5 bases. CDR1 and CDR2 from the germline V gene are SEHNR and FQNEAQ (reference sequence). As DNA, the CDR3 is TGTGCCAGCAGCTTTAGGGTGAACACTGAAGCTTTCTTT. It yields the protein CASSFRVNTEAFF.

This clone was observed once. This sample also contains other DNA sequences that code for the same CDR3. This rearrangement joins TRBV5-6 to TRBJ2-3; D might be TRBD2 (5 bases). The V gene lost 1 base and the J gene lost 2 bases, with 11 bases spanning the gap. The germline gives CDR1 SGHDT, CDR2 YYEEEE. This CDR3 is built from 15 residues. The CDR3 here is CASSLFRLNTDTQYF. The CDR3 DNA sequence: TGTGCCAGCAGCTTGTTTCGACTAAACACAGATACGCAGTATTTT.

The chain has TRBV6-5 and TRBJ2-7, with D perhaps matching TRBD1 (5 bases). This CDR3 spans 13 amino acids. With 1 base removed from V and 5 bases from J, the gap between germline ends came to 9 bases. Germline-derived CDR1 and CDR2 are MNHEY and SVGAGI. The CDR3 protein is CASSYWQGDEQYF. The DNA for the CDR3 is TGTGCCAGCAGTTACTGGCAGGGCGACGAGCAGTACTTC.

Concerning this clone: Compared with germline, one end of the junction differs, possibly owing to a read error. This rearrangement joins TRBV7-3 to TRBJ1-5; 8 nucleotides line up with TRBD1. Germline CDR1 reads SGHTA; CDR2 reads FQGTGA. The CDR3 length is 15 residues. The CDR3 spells CTSSLAGGGNQPQHF. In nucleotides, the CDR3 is TGTACCAGCAGCTTAGCAGGGGGCGGCAATCAGCCCCAGCATTTT.

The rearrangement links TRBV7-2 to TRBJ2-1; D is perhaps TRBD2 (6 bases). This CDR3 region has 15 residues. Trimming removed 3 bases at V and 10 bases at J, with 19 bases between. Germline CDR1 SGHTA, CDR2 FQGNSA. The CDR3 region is CASSFGTPRVKEQFF. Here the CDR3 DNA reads TGTGCCAGCAGCTTCGGGACTCCCCGGGTTAAGGAGCAGTTCTTC. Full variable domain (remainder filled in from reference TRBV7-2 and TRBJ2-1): GAGVSQSPSNKVTEKGKDVELRCDPISGHTALYWYRQSLGQGLEFLIYFQGNSAPDKSGLPSDRFSAERTGGSVSTLTIQRTQQEDSAVYLCASSFGTPRVKEQFFGPGTRLTVL.

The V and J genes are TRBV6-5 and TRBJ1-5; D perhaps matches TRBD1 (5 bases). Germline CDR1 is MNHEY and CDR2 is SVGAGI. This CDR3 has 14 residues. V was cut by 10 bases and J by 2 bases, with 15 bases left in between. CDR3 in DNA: TGTGCCACCAAATCCGGGGGTGGCAATCAGCCCCAGCATTTT. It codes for CATKSGGGNQPQHF.

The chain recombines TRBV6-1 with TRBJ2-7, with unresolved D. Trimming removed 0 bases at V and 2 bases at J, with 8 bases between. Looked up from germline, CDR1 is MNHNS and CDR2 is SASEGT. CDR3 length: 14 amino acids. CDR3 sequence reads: CASSEAGTTYEQYV. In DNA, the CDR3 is TGTGCCAGCAGTGAAGCTGGCACCACCTACGAGCAGTACGTC.

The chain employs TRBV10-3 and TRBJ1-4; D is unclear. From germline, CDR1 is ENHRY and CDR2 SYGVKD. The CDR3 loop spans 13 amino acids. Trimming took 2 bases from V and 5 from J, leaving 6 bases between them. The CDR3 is CAISETTNEKLFF. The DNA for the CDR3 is TGTGCCATCAGTGAGACTACAAATGAAAAACTGTTTTTT.

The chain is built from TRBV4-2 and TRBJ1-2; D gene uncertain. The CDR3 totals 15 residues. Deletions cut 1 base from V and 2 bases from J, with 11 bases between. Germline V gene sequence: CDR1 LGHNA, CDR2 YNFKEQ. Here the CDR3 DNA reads TGTGCCAGCAGCCAAGTGGGGAGTCAGAACTATGGCTACACCTTC. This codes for CASSQVGSQNYGYTF.